These T cell receptor beta chains were read from a single sample in a study of long-term antiretroviral therapy in people with HIV. Profiled with immunoSEQ multiplex PCR; TCRdb holds only in-frame clones, not every one. The sample includes approximately 39,000 clones, over 80% of them seen just once. The material was unsorted PBMCs, obtained 1.5 years after starting antiretroviral therapy. All receptors derive from a man in his late teens or twenties with HIV. Both conserved end residues are part of each CDR3. The D gene is left open where the match is weak. The size field is filled for only some rows; it gives once, few, many or a size class.

. 15 TRBJ2-7 TRBV11-2 . CASSRIFADSYEQYF TGTGCCAGCAGCCGCATATTTGCGGACTCCTACGAGCAGTACTTC
. 12 TRBJ1-2 TRBV7-2 . CASSLGTGGYTF TGTGCCAGCAGCTTAGGGACTGGTGGCTACACCTTC
TRBD1 16 TRBJ1-1 TRBV19 . CASRGAQGRENTEAFF TGTGCCAGTAGGGGGGCACAGGGGAGGGAAAACACTGAAGCTTTCTTT
. 14 TRBJ1-1 TRBV4-1 . CASSHVDLNTEAFF TGCGCCAGCAGCCACGTAGACCTGAACACTGAAGCTTTCTTT
. 13 TRBJ1-5 TRBV7-9 once CASSRGSSQPQHF TGTGCCAGCAGCCGGGGGTCCAGTCAGCCCCAGCATTTT
. 14 TRBJ2-1 TRBV18 . CASSPQTSVYEQFF TGTGCCAGCTCACCACAAACTAGTGTATATGAGCAGTTCTTC
. 15 TRBJ2-2 TRBV2 few CASSGERPNTGELFF TGTGCCAGCAGTGGCGAACGACCGAACACCGGGGAGCTGTTTTTT
. 15 TRBJ2-2 TRBV18 . CASSPSGERTGELFF TGTGCCAGCTCACCTAGCGGCGAACGGACCGGGGAGCTGTTTTTT
TRBD1 18 TRBJ1-2 TRBV18 few CASSPNRPGQGAGHGYTF TGTGCCAGCTCACCAAATCGGCCTGGACAGGGGGCGGGACATGGCTACACCTTC
TRBD2 13 TRBJ2-7 TRBV2 . CASSEGTNYEQYF TGTGCCAGCAGCGAAGGGACTAACTACGAGCAGTACTTC
. 15 TRBJ1-4 TRBV14 . CASSQLQGWGEKLFF TGTGCCAGCAGCCAACTACAGGGTTGGGGTGAAAAACTGTTTTTT
. 13 TRBJ2-7 TRBV7-8 . CASSLGGTYEQYF TGTGCCAGCAGCTTAGGGGGGACCTACGAGCAGTACTTC
TRBD1 15 TRBJ2-3 TRBV29-1 . CSVDATGVPTDTQYF TGCAGCGTTGACGCTACAGGGGTCCCAACAGATACGCAGTATTTT
. 14 TRBJ1-3 TRBV2 . CASSERSSGNTIYF TGTGCCAGCAGTGAAAGGAGCTCTGGAAACACCATATATTTT
. 15 TRBJ2-7 TRBV7-9 . CASSLEPGLAYEQYF TGTGCCAGCAGCTTAGAGCCCGGTCTAGCTTACGAGCAGTACTTC
. 13 TRBJ2-7 TRBV10-2 . CASSVDGRGEQYF TGCGCCAGCAGTGTGGACGGGAGAGGTGAGCAGTACTTC
TRBD1 15 TRBJ2-7 TRBV28 . CASRPYRGRSYEQYF TGTGCCAGCAGACCATACAGGGGGCGTTCCTACGAGCAGTACTTC
. 12 TRBJ2-7 TRBV7-2 . CASSLNSEKQYF TGTGCCAGCAGCCTCAATTCGGAGAAGCAGTACTTC
. 14 TRBJ2-7 TRBV2 . CASKDLGNSYEQYF TGTGCCAGCAAAGATCTCGGGAACTCCTACGAGCAGTACTTC
. 16 TRBJ2-2 TRBV4-3 . CASSHGGRWNTGELFF TGCGCCAGCAGCCATGGTGGGAGGTGGAACACCGGGGAGCTGTTTTTT
. 13 TRBJ2-5 TRBV27 . CASSLLGSETQYF TGTGCCAGCAGTTTATTAGGGAGTGAGACCCAGTACTTC
. 14 TRBJ2-7 TRBV6-6 . CASSARDLSYEQYF TGTGCCAGCAGTGCCCGGGACCTCTCCTACGAGCAGTACTTC
. 14 TRBJ2-7 TRBV18 . CASSPWANSYEQYF TGTGCCAGCTCACCTTGGGCTAACTCCTACGAGCAGTACTTC
. 15 TRBJ2-7 TRBV27 . CASSLTRLTLYEQYF TGTGCCAGCAGCCTCACCCGGCTAACCCTCTACGAGCAGTACTTC
. 12 TRBJ2-7 TRBV28 . CASLGSTYEQYF TGTGCCAGCCTTGGGAGTACCTACGAGCAGTACTTC
TRBD2 16 TRBJ2-4 TRBV28 . CASSFGTSGRGNIQYF TGTGCCAGCAGTTTCGGGACTAGCGGGAGGGGAAACATTCAGTACTTC
. 13 TRBJ1-1 TRBV28 . CASSSLRPTEAFF TGTGCCAGCAGTTCTCTCCGGCCCACTGAAGCTTTCTTT
. 16 TRBJ2-1 TRBV28 . CASSPQHESSYNEQFF TGTGCCAGCAGTCCCCAACATGAAAGCTCCTACAATGAGCAGTTCTTC
TRBD2 19 TRBJ2-6 TRBV30 . CAWSPTGLAGFSGANVLTF TGTGCCTGGAGTCCTACGGGACTAGCGGGCTTCTCTGGGGCCAACGTCCTGACTTTC
TRBD1 13 TRBJ2-5 TRBV11-3 . CASRLDREETQYF TGTGCCAGCAGACTGGACAGGGAAGAGACCCAGTACTTC
TRBD1 15 TRBJ2-3 TRBV2 few CASRERTGPTNTQYF TGTGCCAGCAGGGAAAGGACAGGGCCAACGAATACGCAGTATTTT
. 14 TRBJ1-3 TRBV6-5 . CATQPGGFGNTIYF TGTGCCACACAACCGGGGGGCTTTGGAAACACCATATATTTT
. 15 TRBJ2-2 TRBV7-9 . CASQREQGPTGELFF TGTGCCAGCCAACGGGAACAGGGCCCAACCGGGGAGCTGTTTTTT
TRBD2 15 TRBJ2-1 TRBV7-9 . CASSFLGLDVGEQFF TGTGCCAGCAGCTTCTTAGGACTAGACGTTGGTGAGCAGTTCTTC
. 12 TRBJ2-1 TRBV7-2 . CASSSYYNEQFF TGTGCCAGCAGCTCCTATTACAATGAGCAGTTCTTC
. 12 TRBJ2-5 TRBV11-3 . CASSLDRETQYF TGTGCCAGCAGCTTAGATCGGGAGACCCAGTACTTC
. 14 TRBJ2-7 TRBV5-1 . CASSLMPGPHEQYF TGCGCCAGCAGCTTGATGCCAGGCCCCCACGAGCAGTACTTC